This is a list of T cell receptor beta chains from one sample in a study of blood T cell repertoires in COVID-19. Data came from immunoSEQ multiplex PCR; TCRdb stores just in-frame clones and leaves some out. The data hold approximately 52,000 clones, with 89% observed a single time. Sequencing was carried out using peripheral blood. Source of these receptors: a man between 60 and 70 years old with active COVID-19. The CDR3 runs from the conserved cysteine through the conserved F or W. Fields, in order: clone size, V gene, D gene, J gene, CDR3 DNA, CDR3 protein. A D gene is named only where the DNA matches it firmly. Only part of the rows carry a size: once, few, many, or a class if the clone is expanded.

>-|TRBV11-1|-|TRBJ1-1
TGTGCCAGCAGTGGACAGCCGAACACTGAAGCTTTCTTT
CASSGQPNTEAFF
>-|TRBV9|-|TRBJ2-1
TGTGCCAGCAGCTCCGGGGAGGCCCCCTACAATGAGCAGTTCTTC
CASSSGEAPYNEQFF
>-|TRBV5-1|-|TRBJ2-7
TGCGCCAGCAGCTTGGTCTACAGGGCTAAGAGCTCCTACGAGCAGTACTTC
CASSLVYRAKSSYEQYF
>-|TRBV5-1|TRBD1|TRBJ1-6
TGCGCCAGCAGCCCGGACAGGAGCTCCTATAATTCACCCCTCCACTTT
CASSPDRSSYNSPLHF
>-|TRBV5-4|-|TRBJ2-7
TGTGCCAGCAGCTGGCAGGGAGGTTTTTACGAGCAGTACTTC
CASSWQGGFYEQYF
>-|TRBV2|-|TRBJ2-7
TGTGCCAGCAGTAGAACCGGGGGTACCCGATACGAGCAGTACTTC
CASSRTGGTRYEQYF
>-|TRBV20-1|-|TRBJ2-7
TGCAGTGCTAGATCCGGGTTCGAGCAGTACTTC
CSARSGFEQYF
>once|TRBV6-5|-|TRBJ1-4
TGTGCCAGCAGGAGGACAGCGTCTAATGAAAAACTGTTTTTT
CASRRTASNEKLFF
>-|TRBV5-1|-|TRBJ2-3
TGCGCCAGCAGCTTGCGGGGAGCCGTCACAGATACGCAGTATTTT
CASSLRGAVTDTQYF
>-|TRBV30|TRBD2|TRBJ2-1
TGTGCCTGGAGTCCCCCGGGACTAGCGGACTCCTACAATGAGCAGTTCTTC
CAWSPPGLADSYNEQFF
>-|TRBV5-6|TRBD2|TRBJ2-7
TGTGCCAGCACTTTTGGGGGGAGGGCCTACGAGCAGTACTTC
CASTFGGRAYEQYF
>-|TRBV5-1|-|TRBJ2-2
TGCGCCAGCAGGAGTACCGGGGAGCTGTTTTTT
CASRSTGELFF
>-|TRBV28|TRBD2|TRBJ2-7
TGTGCCAGCAGCGGCATGACTAGCGCTCACTCCTACGAGCAGTACTTC
CASSGMTSAHSYEQYF
>-|TRBV5-6|TRBD1|TRBJ2-5
TGTGCCAGCAGCGGATACCGGGACAGGGGACAAGAGACCCAGTACTTC
CASSGYRDRGQETQYF
>few|TRBV24-1|TRBD1|TRBJ1-4
TGTGCCACCAGTGAAAGACAGGGTACGGGTGAAAAACTGTTTTTT
CATSERQGTGEKLFF
>-|TRBV25-1|TRBD1|TRBJ2-7
TGTGCCAGCAGTGGGACAGGGTTCTCCTACGAGCAGTACTTC
CASSGTGFSYEQYF
>-|TRBV14|-|TRBJ1-2
TGTGCCAGCAGCGTAAACAGGGCGTCCGGCTACACCTTC
CASSVNRASGYTF
>-|TRBV11-3|-|TRBJ2-7
TGTGCCAGCAGCTTAGGCCAGGATTACGAGCAGTACTTC
CASSLGQDYEQYF
>-|TRBV27|TRBD2|TRBJ2-7
TGTGCCAGCAGCGTCTTTAGCGGGAGGCCTACCTGGCTCTACGAGCAGTACTTC
CASSVFSGRPTWLYEQYF
>-|TRBV9|-|TRBJ2-1
TGTGCCAGCAGCGAAAGACAGGCCTACAATGAGCAGTTCTTC
CASSERQAYNEQFF
>-|TRBV19|TRBD1|TRBJ1-2
TGTGCCAGTAGTCCGAGACAGGGTGGCAGCTACACCTTC
CASSPRQGGSYTF
>-|TRBV28|TRBD2|TRBJ2-1
TGTGCCAGCACCGTACTCTCGGGACTAGCGGGAGAAGAGCAGTTCTTC
CASTVLSGLAGEEQFF
>-|TRBV19|TRBD1|TRBJ2-1
TGTGCCAGTAACCGAGGGACAGGGTTCATCAACAATGAGCAGTTCTTC
CASNRGTGFINNEQFF
>-|TRBV7-2|TRBD1|TRBJ1-4
TGTGCCAGCAGCTTGGTGGGTAAGGGGGCGCAGAGTGGAAAACTGTTTTTT
CASSLVGKGAQSGKLFF
>few|TRBV11-3|-|TRBJ1-3
TGTGCCAGCAGTACAGGATCTGGAAACACCATATATTTT
CASSTGSGNTIYF
>-|TRBV6-2/TRBV6-3|-|TRBJ2-2
TGTGCCAGCAGTTATTCGCTTGACTACCCGAACACCGGGGAGCTGTTTTTT
CASSYSLDYPNTGELFF
>-|TRBV3-1/TRBV3-2|-|TRBJ2-7
TGTGCCAGCAGCCAGTCGGCCTACGAGCAGTACTTC
CASSQSAYEQYF
>-|TRBV6-2/TRBV6-3|-|TRBJ2-1
TGTGCCAGCAGTTACTCAAGGGGGTACAATGAGCAGTTCTTC
CASSYSRGYNEQFF
>-|TRBV9|TRBD2|TRBJ2-1
TGTGCCAGCAGCGCAGTAGGGACTAGCGGGAGCAGGAATGAGCAGTTCTTC
CASSAVGTSGSRNEQFF
>-|TRBV6-5|-|TRBJ1-4
TGTGCCAGCAGGGAGGGACTCCGAAAGGGGGAAAAACTGTTTTTT
CASREGLRKGEKLFF
>-|TRBV6-4|-|TRBJ2-2
TGTGCCAGCAGTGCACAGGGAACAGTGGCAGGGGAGCTGTTTTTT
CASSAQGTVAGELFF
>-|TRBV19|TRBD1|TRBJ2-3
TGTGCCAGTAGTAATTATAGACAGGGAGTATCCACAGATACGCAGTATTTT
CASSNYRQGVSTDTQYF
>-|TRBV6-5|-|TRBJ2-3
TGTGCCAGCAGTTACGAAGGGAGTCCGTATTTT
CASSYEGSPYF
>-|TRBV7-8|-|TRBJ1-4
TGTGCCAGCAGCCTCCGAGGCGAAAAACTGTTTTTT
CASSLRGEKLFF
>-|TRBV6-5|-|TRBJ2-2
TGTGCCAGCCGAAACAGGGAAACGAGGGGGGAGCTGTTTTTT
CASRNRETRGELFF
>once|TRBV6-5|-|TRBJ2-7
TGTGCCAGCAGTTCCTGGCGGGCGGGGGAGCAGTACTTC
CASSSWRAGEQYF
>-|TRBV4-3|TRBD2|TRBJ2-1
TGCGCCAGCAGCCAAGATCTGGCCAGCGGGAGGTGGGCTGAGCAGTTCTTC
CASSQDLASGRWAEQFF
>-|TRBV19|-|TRBJ1-1
TGTGCCAGTAGTACGAAATTAGAGGGCACTGAAGCTTTCTTT
CASSTKLEGTEAFF
>-|TRBV3-1/TRBV3-2|TRBD1|TRBJ1-1
TGTGCCAGCAGCCGAGAGGGGGCGGCTCCGACTGAAGCTTTCTTT
CASSREGAAPTEAFF
>-|TRBV19|-|TRBJ2-6
TGTGCCAGTAGTATAGGGGGCTACGGGGCCAACGTCCTGACTTTC
CASSIGGYGANVLTF
>-|TRBV7-9|-|TRBJ2-4
TGTGCCAGCAGCTTAGGGGCGGGTCATGGACCGCAAAACATTCAGTACTTC
CASSLGAGHGPQNIQYF
>-|TRBV6-1|TRBD2|TRBJ2-3
TGTGCCAGCAGTGAAACCCGCCCCGGACTAGCGGGAGGAGATACGCAGTATTTT
CASSETRPGLAGGDTQYF
>-|TRBV7-2|-|TRBJ2-1
TGTGCCAGCAGCCGTTCGTCCTATGAGCAGTTCTTC
CASSRSSYEQFF
>-|TRBV3-1/TRBV3-2|TRBD1|TRBJ1-2
TGTGCCAGCAGCCAAGCTCGACGGACAGGCCTCAGGTGGGTGGATGGCTACACCTTC
CASSQARRTGLRWVDGYTF
>-|TRBV27|TRBD2|TRBJ2-2
TGTGCCAGCAGTTCGGGACTAGCGGGAGTAAATGCCGGGGAGCTGTTTTTT
CASSSGLAGVNAGELFF
>-|TRBV5-4|TRBD1|TRBJ2-7
TGTGCCAGCAGCTACGGACAGGTAACTAGGGACGAGCAGTACTTC
CASSYGQVTRDEQYF
>once|TRBV11-2|-|TRBJ1-3
TGTGCCAGCAGCATATCAACCGGGTTCCGGCTCACGAACACCATATATTTT
CASSISTGFRLTNTIYF
>-|TRBV14|-|TRBJ1-4
TGTGCCAGCAGCCGCGCAACTAATGAAAAACTGTTTTTT
CASSRATNEKLFF
>once|TRBV3-1/TRBV3-2|TRBD2|TRBJ2-3
TGTGCCAGCAGGAGGACTAGCGGGGCTAGCACAGATACGCAGTATTTT
CASRRTSGASTDTQYF